These 3 T cell receptor beta chains came from one sample sequenced in a study of blood T cell repertoires in COVID-19. TCRdb keeps only in-frame clones here, not all; method: immunoSEQ multiplex PCR. The sample has more than 95,000 clones; 80% are singletons. Sequencing was done on a sample of peripheral blood. Receptors originate from a human donor in a cohort sampled during active COVID-19.

The chain employs TRBV4-3 and TRBJ1-5; 7 nucleotides match TRBD1. With 0 bases clipped from V and 5 bases from J, the junction kept 7 bases outside the gene matches. The CDR3 is made up of 16 amino acids. Per germline, CDR1 LGHNA and CDR2 YSLEER. This chain's CDR3 is CASSQDGGRGDQPQHF. CDR3 in DNA: TGCGCCAGCAGCCAAGATGGGGGCAGGGGGGATCAGCCCCAGCATTTT.

The rearrangement uses TRBV5-5 and TRBJ1-5; D possibly corresponds to TRBD1 (5 bases). Germline V gene lookup returns CDR1 SGHKS and CDR2 YYEKEE (reference sequence). This CDR3 has 15 residues. Trimming cost V 2 bases and J 5 bases, with 14 bases left between them. The CDR3 spells CASSFLGGFDQPQHF. As DNA, the CDR3 is TGTGCCAGCAGCTTCTTGGGGGGTTTCGATCAGCCCCAGCATTTT.

This rearrangement joins TRBV7-2 to TRBJ1-3; D is unresolved. Germline values: CDR1 SGHTA, CDR2 FQGNSA. The CDR3 has 14 residues. The ends were cut back, 8 bases at V and 0 bases at J, with 11 bases in the middle. In nucleotides, the CDR3 is TGTGCCAGCGAACTACACGGCTCTGGAAACACCATATATTTT. This translates into CASELHGSGNTIYF.